This T cell receptor beta chain was profiled in a study of blood T cell repertoires in COVID-19. The CDR3 is made up of 14 amino acids. V shed 1 base, J shed 6 bases, and the junction held 2 bases outside the gene matches. Germline lookup yields CDR1 SGHNT and CDR2 YENEEA. Data came from immunoSEQ multiplex PCR; TCRdb stores just in-frame clones and leaves some out. Among fewer than 350,000 clones listed, 88% were seen once. The sample taken for sequencing was peripheral blood. The sequence was collected from a man aged 18 to 30 with active or convalescent COVID-19. The V and J genes are TRBV11-3 and TRBJ2-1; 8 nucleotides agree with TRBD2. In nucleotides, the CDR3 is TGTGCCAGCAGCTTAGCGCTAGCGGGCAATGAGCAGTTCTTC. It specifies CASSLALAGNEQFF.